Here is one T cell receptor (beta chain) with its context. The target antigen is unknown. The CDR3 is 14 residues long. V was clipped by 2 bases and J by 9 bases, with 14 bases between them. This table comes from immunoSEQ multiplex PCR, and its TCRdb copy is limited to in-frame clones, with some not included. Of more than 850,000 clones listed, approximately 80% are singletons. This sample is part of a study of shared clonotypes between healthy human individuals. Study-wide points: As a rule, naive subsets had a larger estimated richness than memory subsets. Incompleteness in sorted-subset sequencing, despite large depth, was shown by rarefaction.

V and J are TRBV6-7 and TRBJ1-5; D is possibly TRBD1 (5 bases). TRBV6-7 is an ORF; its function is uncertain. The sequenced sample consisted of memory CD4+ T cells from PBMCs. Subset of the sample: CD45RA-negative fraction. This TCR came from a man aged 18 to 29 in good health. Some clones in this sample may be carry-over from other donors' samples. The CDR3 nucleotides are TGTGCCAGCAGTTACCCATGTGACAGACGGCCCCAGCATTTT. Translated: CASSYPCDRRPQHF.